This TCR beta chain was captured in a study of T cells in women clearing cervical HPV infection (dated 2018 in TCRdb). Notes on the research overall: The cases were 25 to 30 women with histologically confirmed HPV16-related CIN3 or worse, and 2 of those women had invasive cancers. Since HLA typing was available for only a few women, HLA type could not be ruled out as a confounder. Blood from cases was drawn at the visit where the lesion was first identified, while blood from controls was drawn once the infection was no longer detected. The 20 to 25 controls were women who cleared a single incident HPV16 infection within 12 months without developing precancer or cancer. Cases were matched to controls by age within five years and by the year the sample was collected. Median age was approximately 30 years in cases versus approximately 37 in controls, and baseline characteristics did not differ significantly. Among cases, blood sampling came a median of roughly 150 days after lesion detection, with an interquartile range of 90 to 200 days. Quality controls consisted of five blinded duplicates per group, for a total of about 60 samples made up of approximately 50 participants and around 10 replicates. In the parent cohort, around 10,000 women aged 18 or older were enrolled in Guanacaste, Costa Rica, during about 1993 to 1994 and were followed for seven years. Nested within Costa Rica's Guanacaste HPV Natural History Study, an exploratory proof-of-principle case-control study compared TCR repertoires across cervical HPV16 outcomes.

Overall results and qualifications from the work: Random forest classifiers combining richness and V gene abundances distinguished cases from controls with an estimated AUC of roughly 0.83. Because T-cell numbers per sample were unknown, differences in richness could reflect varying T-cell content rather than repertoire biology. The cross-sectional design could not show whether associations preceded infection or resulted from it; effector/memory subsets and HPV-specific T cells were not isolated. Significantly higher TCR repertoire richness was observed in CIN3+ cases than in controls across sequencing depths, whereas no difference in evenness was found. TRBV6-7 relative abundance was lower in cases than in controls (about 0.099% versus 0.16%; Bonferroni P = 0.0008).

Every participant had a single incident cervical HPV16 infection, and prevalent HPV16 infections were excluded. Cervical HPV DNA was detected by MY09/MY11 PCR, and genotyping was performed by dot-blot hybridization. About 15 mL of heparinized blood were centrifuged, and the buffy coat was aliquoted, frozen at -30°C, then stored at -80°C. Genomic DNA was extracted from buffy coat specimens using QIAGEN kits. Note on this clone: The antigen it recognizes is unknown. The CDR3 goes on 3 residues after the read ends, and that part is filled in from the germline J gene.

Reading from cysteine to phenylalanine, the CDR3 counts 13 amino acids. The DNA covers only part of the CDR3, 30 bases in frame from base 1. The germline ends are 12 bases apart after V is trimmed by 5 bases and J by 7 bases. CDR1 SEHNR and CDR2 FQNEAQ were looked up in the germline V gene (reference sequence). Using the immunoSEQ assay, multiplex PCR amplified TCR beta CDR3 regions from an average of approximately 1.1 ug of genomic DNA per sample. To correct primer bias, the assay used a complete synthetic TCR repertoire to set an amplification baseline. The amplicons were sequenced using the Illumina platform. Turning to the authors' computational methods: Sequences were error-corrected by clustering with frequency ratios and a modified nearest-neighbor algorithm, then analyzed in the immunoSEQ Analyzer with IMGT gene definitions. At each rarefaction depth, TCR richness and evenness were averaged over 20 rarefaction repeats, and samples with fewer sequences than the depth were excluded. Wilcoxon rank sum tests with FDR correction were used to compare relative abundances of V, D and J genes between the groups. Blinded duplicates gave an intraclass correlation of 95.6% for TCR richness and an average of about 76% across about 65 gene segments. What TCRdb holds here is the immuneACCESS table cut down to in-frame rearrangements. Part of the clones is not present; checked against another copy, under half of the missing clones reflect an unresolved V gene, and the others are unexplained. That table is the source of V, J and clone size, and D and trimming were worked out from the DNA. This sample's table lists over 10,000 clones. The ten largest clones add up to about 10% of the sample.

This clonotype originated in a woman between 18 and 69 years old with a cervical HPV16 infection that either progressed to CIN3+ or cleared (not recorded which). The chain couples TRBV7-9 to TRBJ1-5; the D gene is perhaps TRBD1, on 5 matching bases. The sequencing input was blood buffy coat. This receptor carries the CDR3 CASSPGGDQPQHF. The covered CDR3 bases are TGTGCCAGCAGCCCTGGCGGGGACCAGCCC.